The present entry profiles one TCR beta chain with its context. Its antigen is undetermined. This entry comes from a study of Ad26.COV2.S vaccination and SARS-CoV-2 variants. The wider study: Ad26.COV2.S arm of COV1001 included the donor.

Treatment specified: roughly 18 received Ad26.COV2.S at low or high dose, single or two shots; roughly five received placebo; per-sample allocation not given. Sampling was performed 63 days after the first vaccine or placebo injection. Here immunoSEQ multiplex PCR was the method, and the copy in TCRdb shows in-frame clones only, minus some. The sample consists of about 350,000 clones, 88% of them appearing once. Study-level findings and limits: People given the vaccine had a wider spike-specific TCR breadth than placebo recipients did. Total T cell responses may have been underestimated by the TCR breadth and depth analyses.

This receptor was identified in a person aged 18-60 years who received the Ad26.COV2.S COVID-19 vaccine or a placebo. The material sequenced was peripheral blood, taken in a trial of Ad26.COV2.S vaccine versus placebo.

This CDR3 reads CASSPPTINGLAGVSETQYF. The CDR3 region has the DNA TGTGCCAGCAGTCCACCAACAATAAACGGACTAGCGGGAGTGTCTGAGACCCAGTACTTC. V is TRBV27 and J is TRBJ2-5, with 13 positions matching TRBD2. CDR1 is MNHEY, CDR2 SMNVEV, per germline (reference sequence). V shed 5 bases and J 5 bases; nucleotides not matched to a gene: 20. The CDR3 contains 20 residues.